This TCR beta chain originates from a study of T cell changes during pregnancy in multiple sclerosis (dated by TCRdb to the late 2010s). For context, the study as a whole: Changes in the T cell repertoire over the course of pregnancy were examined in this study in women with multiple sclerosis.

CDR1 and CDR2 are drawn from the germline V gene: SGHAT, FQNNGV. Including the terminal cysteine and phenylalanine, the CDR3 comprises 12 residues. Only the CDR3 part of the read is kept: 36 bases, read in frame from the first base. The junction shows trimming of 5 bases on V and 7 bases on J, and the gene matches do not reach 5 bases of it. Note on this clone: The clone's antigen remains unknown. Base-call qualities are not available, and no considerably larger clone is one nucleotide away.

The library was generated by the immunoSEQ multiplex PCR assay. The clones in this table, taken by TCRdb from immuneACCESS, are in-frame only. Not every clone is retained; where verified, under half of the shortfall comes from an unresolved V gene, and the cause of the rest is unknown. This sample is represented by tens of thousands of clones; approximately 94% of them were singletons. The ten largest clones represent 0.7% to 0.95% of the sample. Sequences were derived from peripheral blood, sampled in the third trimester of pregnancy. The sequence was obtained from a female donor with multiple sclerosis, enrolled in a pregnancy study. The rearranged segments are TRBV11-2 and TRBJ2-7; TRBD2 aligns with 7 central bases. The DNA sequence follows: TGTGCCAGCAGCGGGGGACTATGGGAGCAGTACTTC. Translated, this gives CASSGGLWEQYF.